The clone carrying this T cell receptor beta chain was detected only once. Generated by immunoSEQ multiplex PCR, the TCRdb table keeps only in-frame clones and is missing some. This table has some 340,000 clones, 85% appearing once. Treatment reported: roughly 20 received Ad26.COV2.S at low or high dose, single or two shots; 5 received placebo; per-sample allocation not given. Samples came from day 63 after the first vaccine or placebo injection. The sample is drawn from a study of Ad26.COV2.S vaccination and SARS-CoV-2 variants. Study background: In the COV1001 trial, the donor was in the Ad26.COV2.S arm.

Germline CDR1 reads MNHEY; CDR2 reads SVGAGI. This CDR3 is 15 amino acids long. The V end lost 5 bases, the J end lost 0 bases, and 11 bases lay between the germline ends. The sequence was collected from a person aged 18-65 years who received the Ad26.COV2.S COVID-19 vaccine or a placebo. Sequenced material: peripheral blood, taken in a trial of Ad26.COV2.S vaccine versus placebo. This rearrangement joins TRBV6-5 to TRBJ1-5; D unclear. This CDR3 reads CASSPRGFSNQPQHF. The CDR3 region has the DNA TGTGCCAGCAGTCCACGAGGATTTAGCAATCAGCCCCAGCATTTT.